Each of the 26 T cell receptor beta chains below was sequenced from the same sample in a study of metastatic and nonmetastatic thyroid tumors. All patients were treatment-naive before thyroid surgery. TCRdb re-called the PCR reads through MiXCR. This sample has about 27,000 clones, with approximately 17% found just once. Sequenced: blood. Receptors were obtained from a male donor with papillary thyroid cancer or a benign thyroid nodule (not recorded which). Some clones in this sample may be carry-over from other donors' samples.

This clone was picked up many times. V usage is TRBV5-5 and J usage is TRBJ1-2; D not certain. Per germline, CDR1 SGHKS and CDR2 YYEKEE (reference sequence). V lost 0 bases to trimming and J lost 2 bases, with 8 bases between them. There are 14 residues in the CDR3. The CDR3 DNA reads TGTGCCAGCAGCTTGGACAGAGCGAACTATGGCTACACCTTC. It codes for CASSLDRANYGYTF. Together with reference TRBV5-5 and TRBJ1-2, the CDR3 gives the full variable domain: DAGVTQSPTHLIKTRGQQVTLRCSPISGHKSVSWYQQVLGQGPQFIFQYYEKEERGRGNFPDRFSARQFPNYSSELNVNALLLGDSALYLCASSLDRANYGYTFGSGTRLTVV.

This clone showed up many times. The CDR3 reads CASRFDSSSTYEQYF. Written as DNA, the CDR3 is TGTGCCAGCAGGTTTGACAGCTCCTCTACGTACGAGCAGTACTTC. The rearrangement uses TRBV28 and TRBJ2-7; a possible D gene is TRBD1 (5 bases). Trimming left V 6 bases short and J 4 bases short, with 19 bases between. CDR3 length: 15 amino acids. In germline, CDR1 is MDHEN, CDR2 SYDVKM.

This clone has ten or more counts. The rearrangement links TRBV7-9 to TRBJ2-5; D gene ambiguous. Trimming took off 2 bases at V and 5 bases at J, with 6 bases between the two ends. The CDR3 sequence is 12 residues long. The germline CDR1 and CDR2 sequences are SEHNR and FQNEAQ (reference sequence). CDR3 in amino acids: CASSLSRETQYF. The CDR3 nucleotides are TGTGCCAGCAGCTTATCACGGGAGACCCAGTACTTC.

Ten or more counts support this clone. J is TRBJ2-6 and V is TRBV12-3 or TRBV12-4; D possibly uses TRBD1 or TRBD2 (5 bases each). V was pared by 3 bases and J by 6 bases, with 18 bases between. This CDR3 has 17 residues. For the CDR3, the DNA is TGTGCCAGCAGTTTCAGGGACCCCTTAACGTCGGCCAACGTCCTGACTTTC. Its translation is CASSFRDPLTSANVLTF.

This clone appeared many times. Since a much larger clone is just one base distant, this may be a read error. At the DNA level, this CDR3 is encoded by other sequences in the same sample as well. The chain combines TRBV28 with TRBJ1-4; TRBD1 is a possible D gene (6 bases). Germline CDR1 MDHEN, CDR2 SYDVKM. The CDR3 extends over 16 amino acids. CDR3 sequence reads: CASSLQDRLTGEKLFF. In DNA form, the CDR3 reads TGTGCCAGCAGTCTTCAGGACAGACTCACGGGGGAAAAGCTGTTTTTT.

This chain links TRBV15 with TRBJ2-7; 9 positions match TRBD2. The CDR3 sequence is 13 residues long. Per the germline V gene, CDR1 is LNHNV and CDR2 is YYDKDF (reference sequence). With 2 bases clipped from V and 7 bases from J, the junction kept 3 bases outside the gene matches. CDR3 nucleotides: TGTGCCACCAGCAGAATAGCGGGAGAAGAGCAGTACTTC. Its protein is CATSRIAGEEQYF.

The V and J genes are TRBV5-4 and TRBJ2-5; D gene ambiguous. CDR1 SGHNT and CDR2 YYREEE come from the germline V gene (reference sequence). CDR3 length: 12 residues. The V end was cut by 4 bases, the J end by 5 bases, with 9 bases between. The CDR3 sequence: CASSANAETQYF. CDR3 DNA sequence: TGTGCCAGCAGCGCTAACGCGGAGACCCAGTACTTC. The whole variable domain, filled in from reference TRBV5-4 and TRBJ2-5, reads ETGVTQSPTHLIKTRGQQVTLRCSSQSGHNTVSWYQQALGQGPQFIFQYYREEENGRGNFPPRFSGLQFPNYSSELNVNALELDDSALYLCASSANAETQYFGPGTRLLVL.

This clone was counted many times. The gene calls are TRBV29-1 and TRBJ2-7; TRBD1 matches at 7 bases. CDR3 size: 14 residues. Germline-derived CDR1 and CDR2 are SQVTM and ANQGSEA. V trimming: 7 bases; J trimming: 3 bases; junction bases outside the gene matches: 12. CDR3: CSAVIEGASYEQYF. The CDR3 coding sequence is TGCAGCGCAGTTATCGAGGGGGCTAGCTACGAGCAGTACTTC.

This clone was seen once. With a much larger clone just one base away, this may be a read error. The same CDR3 arises from other DNA sequences in this sample as well. J is TRBJ2-1 and V is TRBV20-1, with 8 bases matching TRBD2. Germline CDR1 reads DFQATT; CDR2 reads SNEGSKA (reference sequence). There are 12 residues in the CDR3. CDR3 sequence: CSASSRETSVPF. The CDR3 DNA reads as TGCAGTGCTAGCAGCCGTGAGACTAGCGTACCCTTC.

Regarding this clone: Since the CDR3 does not end with the conserved phenylalanine or tryptophan, this likely comes from a read error. The CDR3: CAWGVGGVNEQFL. CDR3 nucleotides: TGTGCCTGGGGGGTCGGGGGGGTAAATGAGCAGTTCTTA. This chain uses TRBV30 with TRBJ2-1, with 8 bases aligning to TRBD2. This CDR3 has 13 residues. V lost 5 bases and J lost 7; bases outside the gene matches: 7. Germline-derived CDR1 and CDR2 are GTSNPN and SVGIG (reference sequence).

A few counts support this clone. The conserved closing phenylalanine or tryptophan is absent in this CDR3, likely reflecting a read error. The CDR3 loop is CATHTSDTGELFL. For the CDR3, the DNA is TGTGCCACCCACACTAGTGACACCGGGGAGCTGTTTCTT. V is TRBV28 and J is TRBJ2-2; possible D gene TRBD2, 5 bases. Germline CDR1 is MDHEN and CDR2 is SYDVKM. This CDR3 contains 13 residues. V lost 10 bases, J lost 3 bases, and 12 bases lay in between.

This clone was seen just once. V is TRBV20-1 and J is TRBJ1-2, with TRBD1 matching over 7 bases. The trim removed 8 bases at V and 4 bases at J, leaving 7 bases unmatched. The length of the CDR3 is 12 residues. Germline loops: CDR1 DFQATT, CDR2 SNEGSKA (reference sequence). DNA of the CDR3: TGCAGTTCTTGGGACAGAGTCTATGGCTACACCTTC. It is translated as CSSWDRVYGYTF.

This clone showed up just a few times. The rearrangement uses TRBV28 and TRBJ2-3; TRBD1 might be the D (5 bases). Trimming removed 6 bases at V and 0 bases at J, with 16 bases between. This CDR3 has 16 residues. Germline V gene data show CDR1 as MDHEN and CDR2 as SYDVKM. This CDR3 reads CASSLVPGHSTDTQYF. The CDR3 DNA reads TGTGCCAGCAGCTTAGTGCCAGGGCATAGCACAGATACGCAGTATTTT. Looking up the rest from reference TRBV28 and TRBJ2-3 gives the full variable domain: DVKVTQSSRYLVKRTGEKVFLECVQDMDHENMFWYRQDPGLGLRLIYFSYDVKMKEKGDIPEGYSVSREKKERFSLILESASTNQTSMYLCASSLVPGHSTDTQYFGPGTRLTVL.

This clone is deemed medium-sized. J is TRBJ2-7 and V is TRBV30, with 7 nucleotides matching TRBD1. CDR3 size: 13 residues. Germline lookup yields CDR1 GTSNPN and CDR2 SVGIG (reference sequence). The V segment lost 2 bases and the J segment 4 bases; nucleotides outside the gene matches: 5. CDR3 residues: CAWSSGGSYEQYF. CDR3 sequence (DNA): TGTGCCTGGAGTTCAGGGGGTTCTTACGAGCAGTACTTC.

This clone was seen at least ten times. J is TRBJ2-7 and V is TRBV19; 9 nucleotides match TRBD2. Germline lookup yields CDR1 LNHDA and CDR2 SQIVND (reference sequence). The CDR3 contains 16 residues. Losses at the gene ends were 3 bases for V and 5 bases for J; bases not matched to a gene: 11. The CDR3 protein is CASSINGGAGGDEQYF. The CDR3 DNA reads TGTGCCAGTAGTATTAACGGTGGAGCGGGAGGAGACGAGCAGTACTTC.

This clone was recorded at least ten times. J is TRBJ1-1 and V is TRBV7-3; the match to TRBD1 covers 8 bases. CDR3 size: 14 residues. Germline values: CDR1 SGHTA, CDR2 FQGTGA. With V trimmed by 5 bases and J by 1 base, 3 bases remained unmatched. CDR3 bases: TGTGCCAGCAGCCGAGACAGGGGGAACACTGAAGCTTTCTTT. Its translation is CASSRDRGNTEAFF. The full variable domain, in which reference TRBV7-3 and TRBJ1-1 provide the parts outside the CDR3, is GAGVSQTPSNKVTEKGKYVELRCDPISGHTALYWYRQSLGQGPEFLIYFQGTGAADDSGLPNDRFFAVRPEGSVSTLKIQRTERGDSAVYLCASSRDRGNTEAFFGQGTRLTVV.

This clone was seen many times. The gene calls are TRBV6-2 or TRBV6-3 and TRBJ2-7; 11 bases are a match to TRBD1. CDR3 length equals 16 residues. CDR1 is MNHEY, CDR2 SVGEGT, per germline. J gave up 3 bases and V 5 bases, and 9 bases lay outside the gene matches. The CDR3 here is CASSQPPGTGGYEQYF. In DNA form, the CDR3 reads TGTGCCAGCAGTCAGCCTCCCGGGACAGGGGGCTACGAGCAGTACTTC.

The rearrangement joins TRBV4-1 to TRBJ2-6; D is perhaps TRBD2 (6 bases). Germline V gene sequence: CDR1 MGHRA, CDR2 YSYEKL. The germline V and J ends were trimmed by 0 bases and 1 base, with 13 bases remaining between them. The CDR3 runs 18 residues. The CDR3 sequence: CASSQDQDGLSGANVLTF. The CDR3 region has the DNA TGCGCCAGCAGCCAAGATCAGGACGGACTATCTGGGGCCAACGTCCTGACTTTC.

There are many counts of this clone. The V gene is TRBV9, the J gene TRBJ1-1, with D possibly TRBD1 on 5 matching bases. This CDR3 comprises 15 residues. Trimming shortened V by 0 bases and J by 8 bases, and 17 bases separated the two germline ends. CDR1 SGDLS and CDR2 YYNGEE come from the germline V gene. The CDR3 is CASSVGRFSAGEAFF. CDR3 coding DNA: TGTGCCAGCAGCGTAGGTCGATTTAGTGCAGGGGAAGCTTTCTTT.

Worth noting for this clone: This may be a read error, as it is one base from a much larger clone. V and J are TRBV5-1 and TRBJ1-4; D gene unclear. Trimming took off 4 bases at V and 7 bases at J, with 17 bases between the two ends. The CDR3 covers 15 residues. Germline loops: CDR1 SGHRS, CDR2 YFSETQ. The CDR3 sequence: CASSMDGRMAEKLFF. Here the CDR3 DNA reads TGCGCCAGCAGCATGGATGGCAGGATGGCTGAAAAACTGTTTTTT.

This chain links TRBV27 with TRBJ2-5; possible D gene TRBD2, 6 bases. The ends were cut back, 10 bases at V and 5 bases at J, with 20 bases in the middle. The CDR3 covers 14 residues. Germline V gene sequence: CDR1 MNHEY, CDR2 SMNVEV (reference sequence). The CDR3 nucleotides read TGTGCCATCACTCCCGGTGGGGGGTGGGAGACCCAGTACTTC. Its translation: CAITPGGGWETQYF.

This clone occurred a few times. A single base separates this from a much larger clone, so it may be a read error. The chain carries TRBV24-1 and TRBJ1-1; D is unresolved. This CDR3 contains 13 residues. Deletions cut 6 bases from V and 2 bases from J, with 9 bases between. CDR1 and CDR2 (germline): KGHDR, SFDVKD. In nucleotides, the CDR3 is TGTGCCACCAGTTCCTGGAATAACACTGAAGCTTTCTTT. Protein product: CATSSWNNTEAFF.

This clone has at least ten counts. The chain combines TRBV20-1 with TRBJ2-1; 11 bases agree with TRBD2. V lost 5 bases to trimming and J lost 5 bases; unmatched junction nucleotides: 14. CDR3 length equals 17 residues. Germline CDR1 and CDR2: DFQATT and SNEGSKA (reference sequence). The CDR3 region has the DNA TGCAGTGCTTCGGGGTGGCTAGCGGGAGGCTCGAACAATGAGCAGTTCTTC. It specifies CSASGWLAGGSNNEQFF.

The CDR3 loop is CASSISMNTEAFF. As DNA, the CDR3 is TGTGCCAGTAGTATATCCATGAACACTGAAGCTTTCTTT. The chain combines TRBV19 with TRBJ1-1; D not resolved. CDR3 length: 13 residues. Trimming took off 2 bases at V and 0 bases at J, with 4 bases between the two ends. The germline V gene has CDR1 LNHDA and CDR2 SQIVND (reference sequence).

This clone appeared many times. The CDR3 sequence is CASSQGRGAYEQYF. CDR3 in DNA: TGTGCCAGCAGCCAGGGACGGGGAGCCTACGAGCAGTACTTC. The chain has TRBV11-3 and TRBJ2-7; D may be TRBD1 or TRBD2 (5 bases each). The CDR3 consists of 14 residues. CDR1 is SGHNT, CDR2 YENEEA, per germline. Trimming stripped 5 bases from V and 2 bases from J, with 13 bases between.

This clone was detected a few times. This CDR3 reads CASSRDINYGYTF. In DNA, the CDR3 is TGTGCCAGCAGCAGGGACATCAACTATGGCTACACCTTC. The chain is built from TRBV6-1 and TRBJ1-2; possibly TRBD1 for D (6 bases). V lost 6 bases, J lost 2 bases, and 10 bases lay in between. This CDR3 contains 13 residues. From germline, CDR1 is MNHNS and CDR2 SASEGT.